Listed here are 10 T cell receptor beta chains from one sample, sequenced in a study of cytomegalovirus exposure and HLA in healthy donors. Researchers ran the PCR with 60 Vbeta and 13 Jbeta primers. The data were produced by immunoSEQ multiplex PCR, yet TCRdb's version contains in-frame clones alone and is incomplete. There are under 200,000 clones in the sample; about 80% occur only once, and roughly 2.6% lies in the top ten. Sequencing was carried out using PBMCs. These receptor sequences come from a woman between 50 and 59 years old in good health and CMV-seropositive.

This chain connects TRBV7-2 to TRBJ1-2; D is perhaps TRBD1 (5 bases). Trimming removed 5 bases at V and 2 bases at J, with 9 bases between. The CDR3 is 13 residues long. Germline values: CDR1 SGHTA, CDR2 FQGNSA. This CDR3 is CASSPDTNYGYTF. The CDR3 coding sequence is TGTGCCAGCAGCCCGGACACGAACTATGGCTACACCTTC.

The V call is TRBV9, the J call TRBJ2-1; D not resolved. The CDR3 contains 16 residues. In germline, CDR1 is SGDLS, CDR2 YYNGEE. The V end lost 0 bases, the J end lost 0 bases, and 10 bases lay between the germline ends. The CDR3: CASSVGSPSSYNEQFF. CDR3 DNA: TGTGCCAGCAGCGTAGGGAGTCCGAGCTCCTACAATGAGCAGTTCTTC. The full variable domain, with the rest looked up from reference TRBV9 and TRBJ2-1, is DSGVTQTPKHLITATGQRVTLRCSPRSGDLSVYWYQQSLDQGLQFLIQYYNGEERAKGNILERFSAQQFPDLHSELNLSSLELGDSALYFCASSVGSPSSYNEQFFGPGTRLTVL.

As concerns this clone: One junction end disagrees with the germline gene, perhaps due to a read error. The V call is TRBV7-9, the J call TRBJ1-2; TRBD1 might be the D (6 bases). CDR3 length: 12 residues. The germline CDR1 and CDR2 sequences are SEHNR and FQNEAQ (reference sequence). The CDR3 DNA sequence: TGTTCCAGCAGCTCCAGGGGATATGGCTACACCTTC. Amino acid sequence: CSSSSRGYGYTF.

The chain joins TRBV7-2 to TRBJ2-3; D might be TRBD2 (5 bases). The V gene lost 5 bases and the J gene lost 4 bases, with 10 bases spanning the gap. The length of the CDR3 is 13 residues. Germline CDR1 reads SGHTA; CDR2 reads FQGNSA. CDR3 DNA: TGTGCCAGCAGCCCCGGGGTAGCAGATACGCAGTATTTT. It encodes CASSPGVADTQYF.

The CDR3, as DNA: TGTGCCAGCAGCTTAGGGAGGCGGGGGGGCCGGGAGACAGATACGCAGTATTTT. This translates into CASSLGRRGGRETDTQYF. The J gene is TRBJ2-3, the V gene TRBV7-2; TRBD2 matches at 9 bases. Germline CDR1 reads SGHTA; CDR2 reads FQGNSA. The CDR3 loop spans 18 amino acids. The V and J ends lost 1 base and 3 bases, in that order; junction bases with no gene match: 11. The entire variable domain, with the rest obtained from reference TRBV7-2 and TRBJ2-3, is as follows: GAGVSQSPSNKVTEKGKDVELRCDPISGHTALYWYRQSLGQGLEFLIYFQGNSAPDKSGLPSDRFSAERTGGSVSTLTIQRTQQEDSAVYLCASSLGRRGGRETDTQYFGPGTRLTVL.

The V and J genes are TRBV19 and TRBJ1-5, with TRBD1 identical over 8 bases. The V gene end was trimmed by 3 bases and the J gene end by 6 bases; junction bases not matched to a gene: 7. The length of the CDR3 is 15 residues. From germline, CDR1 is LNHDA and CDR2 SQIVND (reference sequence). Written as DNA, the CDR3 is TGTGCCAGTAGTATTGTGCAGGGGGCAGGTCAGCCCCAGCATTTT. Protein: CASSIVQGAGQPQHF.

The CDR3: CASSLVRYGGSYEQYF. In DNA form, the CDR3 reads TGTGCCAGCAGCTTAGTTAGGTACGGCGGCTCCTACGAGCAGTACTTC. The chain joins TRBV7-9 to TRBJ2-7; D not resolved. The CDR3 contains 16 residues. Germline CDR1 reads SEHNR; CDR2 reads FQNEAQ (reference sequence). V lost 1 base, J lost 0 bases, and 13 bases lay in between.

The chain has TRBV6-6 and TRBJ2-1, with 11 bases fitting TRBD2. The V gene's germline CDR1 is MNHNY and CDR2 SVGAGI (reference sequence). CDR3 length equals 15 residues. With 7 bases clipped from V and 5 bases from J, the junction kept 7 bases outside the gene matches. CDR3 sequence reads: CASTPLAGGNNEQFF. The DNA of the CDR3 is TGTGCCAGCACCCCCCTAGCGGGGGGCAACAATGAGCAGTTCTTC.

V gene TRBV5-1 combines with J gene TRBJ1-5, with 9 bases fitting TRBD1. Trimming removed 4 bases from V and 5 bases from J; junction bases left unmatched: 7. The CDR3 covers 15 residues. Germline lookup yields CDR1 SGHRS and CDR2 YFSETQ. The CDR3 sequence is CASSAGTGWDQPQHF. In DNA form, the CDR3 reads TGCGCCAGCAGCGCAGGGACAGGGTGGGATCAGCCCCAGCATTTT.

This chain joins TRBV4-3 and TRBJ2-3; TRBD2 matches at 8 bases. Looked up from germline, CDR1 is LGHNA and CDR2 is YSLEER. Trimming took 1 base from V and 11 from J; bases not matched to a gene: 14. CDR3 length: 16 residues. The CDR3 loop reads CASSQAGVAGPRRQYF. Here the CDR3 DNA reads TGCGCCAGCAGCCAAGCTGGAGTAGCGGGGCCGCGCCGGCAGTATTTT.